A single sample is the source of the 18 T cell receptor beta chains below, sequenced in a study of T cells in Graves' hyperthyroidism and ophthalmopathy. The TCR beta CDR3 regions underwent amplification using RNA transcripts as the source. RT-PCR in the first round (using the HTBI primer set) targeted the TCR CDR3. Each CDR3 protein gets one entry after TCRdb re-called the multiplex PCR reads with MiXCR. The sample has under 450,000 distinct CDR3 sequences, roughly 15% seen once. The source material was blood. These receptors were taken from a woman aged 25-40 years with Graves' hyperthyroidism that later progressed to Graves' ophthalmopathy.

This sequence joins TRBV5-1 and TRBJ2-3; D may be TRBD1 (5 bases). The CDR3 spans 14 residues. The germline gives CDR1 SGHRS, CDR2 YFSETQ. The germline V and J ends were trimmed by 2 bases and 0 bases, with 7 bases remaining between them. The CDR3 sequence is CASSFRVSTDTQYF. CDR3 DNA: TGCGCCAGCAGCTTCAGGGTTAGCACAGATACGCAGTATTTT. The full variable domain, with the rest looked up from reference TRBV5-1 and TRBJ2-3, is KAGVTQTPRYLIKTRGQQVTLSCSPISGHRSVSWYQQTPGQGLQFLFEYFSETQRNKGNFPGRFSGRQFSNSRSEMNVSTLELGDSALYLCASSFRVSTDTQYFGPGTRLTVL.

This clonotype was recorded a few times. The chain carries TRBV20-1 and TRBJ1-5; D might be TRBD1 (5 bases). Trimming removed 2 bases from V and 0 bases from J, with 17 bases in between. Per germline, CDR1 DFQATT and CDR2 SNEGSKA (reference sequence). The CDR3 sequence is 17 residues long. The DNA for the CDR3 is TGCAGTGCTAGAAGAGGGGTCCTATTGAATAGCAATCAGCCCCAGCATTTT. Amino acids: CSARRGVLLNSNQPQHF.

This clonotype was recorded many times. The chain recombines TRBV2 with TRBJ2-1; 7 bases match TRBD1. After removal of 3 bases from V and 7 bases from J, the junction contained 6 bases not matched to a gene. Germline lookup yields CDR1 SNHLY and CDR2 FYNNEI. The length of the CDR3 is 14 residues. The CDR3 region is CASSEVDRLNEQFF. CDR3 DNA: TGTGCCAGCAGTGAGGTGGACAGGTTAAATGAGCAGTTCTTC.

This clonotype was detected many times. This chain links TRBV30 with TRBJ2-7; TRBD1 matches 8 bases. Germline lookup yields CDR1 GTSNPN and CDR2 SVGIG (reference sequence). The CDR3 has 14 residues. V trimming: 1 base; J trimming: 12 bases; junction bases outside the gene matches: 14. CDR3 sequence: CAWSAERTGPHRYF. In DNA, the CDR3 is TGTGCCTGGAGTGCTGAACGGACAGGGCCCCATCGGTACTTC. The full variable domain, its missing parts supplied by reference TRBV30 and TRBJ2-7, is SQTIHQWPATLVQPVGSPLSLECTVEGTSNPNLYWYRQAAGRGLQLLFYSVGIGQISSEVPQNLSASRPQDRQFILSSKKLLLSDSGFYLCAWSAERTGPHRYFGPGTRLTVT.

Remarks on this clonotype: It may be a read error: a sequence one base away is much more abundant. This chain connects TRBV5-1 to TRBJ1-5; 10 positions match TRBD1. This CDR3 has 15 amino acids. Germline V gene data show CDR1 as SGHRS and CDR2 as YFSETQ. Trimming removed 3 bases from V and 9 bases from J; junction bases left unmatched: 9. For the CDR3, the DNA is TGCGCCAGCAGCTGGGGGACAGGGGAGGATCGGCCCCAGCATTTT. Protein: CASSWGTGEDRPQHF.

This clonotype was seen a handful of times. This could be a read error, since a much larger clone is one nucleotide away. V gene TRBV12-5 combines with J gene TRBJ2-1, with D possibly TRBD2 on 6 matching bases. The V gene's germline CDR1 is LGHNT and CDR2 FRNRAP. Trimming removed 0 bases at V and 6 bases at J, with 15 bases between. The CDR3 is made up of 16 amino acids. The DNA of the CDR3 is TGTGCTAGTGGTTTGGTATTCGGGAGACAATGCAATGAGCAGTTCTTC. It specifies CASGLVFGRQCNEQFF.

With regard to this clonotype: The junction does not match germline at one end; this may be a read error. The V and J genes are TRBV9 and TRBJ2-7, with 10 bases lining up with TRBD2. The CDR3 has 13 amino acids. Germline lookup yields CDR1 SGDLS and CDR2 YYNGEE. The CDR3 spells CASSVGLAGGLHF. CDR3 DNA sequence: TGTGCCAGCAGCGTAGGATTAGCGGGAGGTTTACACTTC.

This clonotype was counted many times. The CDR3 sequence: CASSPTSGLGTDTQYF. CDR3 in DNA: TGTGCCAGCAGTCCTACTAGCGGACTGGGCACAGATACGCAGTATTTT. The chain carries TRBV27 and TRBJ2-3; 8 nucleotides match TRBD2. With V trimmed by 5 bases and J by 1 base, 8 bases remained unmatched. CDR1 MNHEY and CDR2 SMNVEV come from the germline V gene (reference sequence). The CDR3 is 16 amino acids.

This clonotype showed up many times. The J gene is TRBJ2-3, the V gene TRBV11-2, with 10 bases fitting TRBD2. V was clipped by 5 bases and J by 3 bases; unmatched bases: 5. Germline V lookup: CDR1 SGHAT, CDR2 FQNNGV. This CDR3 spans 15 amino acids. The CDR3 protein is CASSKRGGATDTQYF. The CDR3 DNA reads as TGTGCCAGCAGCAAGCGGGGGGGCGCGACAGATACGCAGTATTTT. Variable domain in full (rest from reference TRBV11-2 and TRBJ2-3): EAGVAQSPRYKIIEKRQSVAFWCNPISGHATLYWYQQILGQGPKLLIQFQNNGVVDDSQLPKDRFSAERLKGVDSTLKIQPAKLEDSAVYLCASSKRGGATDTQYFGPGTRLTVL.

This clonotype has just a few counts. The chain uses TRBV28 and TRBJ2-7; D is possibly TRBD2 (6 bases). This CDR3 comprises 17 residues. V lost 6 bases and J lost 2, with 23 bases in between. Germline values: CDR1 MDHEN, CDR2 SYDVKM. CDR3 nucleotides: TGTGCCAGCAGCATCCGATACCGACTAGGTGATGCCTACGAGCAGTACTTC. Translated: CASSIRYRLGDAYEQYF.

This clonotype has a count of ten or more. This chain joins TRBV10-3 and TRBJ1-1; weak D call: TRBD1 (5 bases). CDR1 is ENHRY, CDR2 SYGVKD, per germline. Trimming shortened V by 6 bases and J by 1 base, and 9 bases separated the two germline ends. The CDR3 covers 13 residues. This CDR3 is CAIRNDRNTEAFF. The CDR3 DNA reads TGTGCCATCAGAAACGACAGGAACACTGAAGCTTTCTTT.

This clonotype was counted at least ten times. V and J are TRBV27 and TRBJ1-5, with a tentative D call TRBD1 (5 bases). This CDR3 is built from 15 residues. The V gene's germline CDR1 is MNHEY and CDR2 SMNVEV (reference sequence). The V end lost 6 bases, the J end lost 3 bases, and 15 bases lay between the germline ends. For the CDR3, the DNA is TGTGCCAGCAGGGCCTCTACAGGAATCAATCAGCCCCAGCATTTT. It translates to CASRASTGINQPQHF.

There are many counts of this clonotype. The V and J genes are TRBV27 and TRBJ2-2; D gene uncertain. The V end was cut by 6 bases, the J end by 3 bases, with 5 bases between. This CDR3 region has 12 residues. Per the germline V gene, CDR1 is MNHEY and CDR2 is SMNVEV (reference sequence). The CDR3 loop is CASRRDTGELFF. The CDR3 DNA reads TGTGCCAGCAGACGGGACACCGGGGAGCTGTTTTTT.

This clonotype was counted many times. The genes are TRBV11-2 and TRBJ2-1; a possible D gene is TRBD2 (7 bases). CDR3 length: 14 amino acids. With 5 bases removed from V and 6 bases from J, the gap between germline ends came to 14 bases. Germline V gene lookup returns CDR1 SGHAT and CDR2 FQNNGV. The CDR3: CASSPPRGANEQFF. In DNA, the CDR3 is TGTGCCAGCAGCCCCCCTCGGGGGGCCAATGAGCAGTTCTTC.

In DNA, the CDR3 is TGCGCCAGCAGCTCTGGCAGGGTGAACACTGAAGCTTTCTTT. This translates into CASSSGRVNTEAFF. The chain joins TRBV5-1 to TRBJ1-1, with a possible D match to TRBD1 (5 bases). Germline values: CDR1 SGHRS, CDR2 YFSETQ. The germline V and J ends were trimmed by 3 bases and 0 bases, with 9 bases remaining between them. This CDR3 is built from 14 residues.

This clonotype was detected many times. The genes are TRBV5-1 and TRBJ2-3; D is undetermined. The CDR3 sequence is 15 residues long. The V end lost 2 bases, the J end lost 4 bases, and 14 bases lay between the germline ends. Germline V gene data show CDR1 as SGHRS and CDR2 as YFSETQ. CDR3 loop: CASSLKPDFADTQYF. In DNA, the CDR3 is TGCGCCAGCAGCTTAAAACCCGATTTTGCAGATACGCAGTATTTT.

This clonotype was recorded many times. Here the CDR3 reads CSASHWQGENTEAFF. DNA of the CDR3: TGCAGTGCTAGCCACTGGCAGGGGGAGAACACTGAAGCTTTCTTT. This chain joins TRBV20-1 and TRBJ1-1; 7 nucleotides align to TRBD1. CDR1 DFQATT and CDR2 SNEGSKA come from the germline V gene (reference sequence). V lost 3 bases, J lost 1 base, and 8 bases stayed unmatched. CDR3 length: 15 amino acids.

This clonotype was seen many times. The rearrangement links TRBV5-1 to TRBJ2-5, with D possibly matching TRBD1 (5 bases). Trimming took off 2 bases at V and 2 bases at J, with 7 bases between the two ends. The CDR3 is 13 residues long. Germline V gene data show CDR1 as SGHRS and CDR2 as YFSETQ. CDR3 in amino acids: CASSLQDQETQYF. CDR3 nucleotides: TGCGCCAGCAGCTTACAGGATCAAGAGACCCAGTACTTC.